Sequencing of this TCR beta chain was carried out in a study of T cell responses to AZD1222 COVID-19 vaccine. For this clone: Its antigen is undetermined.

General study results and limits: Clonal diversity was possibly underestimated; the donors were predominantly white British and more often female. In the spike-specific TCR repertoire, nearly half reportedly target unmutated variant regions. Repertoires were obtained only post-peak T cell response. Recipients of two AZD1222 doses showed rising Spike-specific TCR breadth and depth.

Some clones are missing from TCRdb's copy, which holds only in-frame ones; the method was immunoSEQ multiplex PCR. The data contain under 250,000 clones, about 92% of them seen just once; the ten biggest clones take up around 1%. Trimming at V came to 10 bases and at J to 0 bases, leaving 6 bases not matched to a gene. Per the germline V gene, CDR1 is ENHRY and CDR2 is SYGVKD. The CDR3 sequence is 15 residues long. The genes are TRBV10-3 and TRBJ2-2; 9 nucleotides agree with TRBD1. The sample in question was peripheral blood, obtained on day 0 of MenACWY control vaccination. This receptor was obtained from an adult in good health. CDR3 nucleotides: TGTGCCACCCGGACAGGGGCGGCGAACACCGGGGAGCTGTTTTTT. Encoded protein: CATRTGAANTGELFF.